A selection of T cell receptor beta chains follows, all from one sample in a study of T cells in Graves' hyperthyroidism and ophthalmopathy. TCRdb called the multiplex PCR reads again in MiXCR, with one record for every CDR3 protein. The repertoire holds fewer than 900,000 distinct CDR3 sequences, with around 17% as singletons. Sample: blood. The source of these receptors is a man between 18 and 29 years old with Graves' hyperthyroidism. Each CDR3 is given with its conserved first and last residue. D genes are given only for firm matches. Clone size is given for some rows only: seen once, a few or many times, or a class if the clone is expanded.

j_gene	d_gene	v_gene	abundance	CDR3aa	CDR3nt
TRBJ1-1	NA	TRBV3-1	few	CASTKEGYRTEAFF	TGTGCCAGCACCAAGGAGGGATATCGCACTGAAGCTTTCTTT
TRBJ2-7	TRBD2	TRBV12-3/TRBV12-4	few	CASSLGGLARYEQYF	TGTGCCAGCAGTTTAGGGGGACTAGCTCGCTACGAGCAGTACTTC
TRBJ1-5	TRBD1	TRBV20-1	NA	CSVRRTGQGNQPQHF	TGCAGTGTCAGGAGAACGGGACAGGGTAATCAGCCCCAGCATTTT
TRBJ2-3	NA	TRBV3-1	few	CASSQGGLIVSRYF	TGTGCCAGCAGCCAAGGGGGACTGATCGTAAGCAGGTATTTT
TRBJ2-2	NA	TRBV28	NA	CASSYAGKITGELFF	TGTGCCAGCAGTTATGCGGGAAAGATCACCGGGGAGCTGTTTTTT
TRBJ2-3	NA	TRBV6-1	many	CASSEDIMVAEDTDTQYF	TGTGCCAGCAGTGAAGATATTATGGTAGCGGAGGACACAGATACGCAGTATTTT
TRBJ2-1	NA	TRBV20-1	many	CSARGGRESNEQFF	TGCAGTGCTAGAGGGGGGCGGGAGAGCAATGAGCAGTTCTTC
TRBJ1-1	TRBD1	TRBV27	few	CASSWDRSENTEAFF	TGTGCCAGCAGTTGGGACAGATCGGAGAACACTGAAGCTTTCTTT
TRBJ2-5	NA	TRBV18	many	CASSRTFRETQYF	TGTGCCAGCTCACGCACATTTCGGGAGACCCAGTACTTC
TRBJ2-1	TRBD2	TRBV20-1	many	CSPTSGGYNEQFF	TGCAGCCCGACTAGCGGAGGCTACAATGAGCAGTTCTTC
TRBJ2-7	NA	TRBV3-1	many	CASSQAARAHYEQYF	TGTGCCAGCAGCCAAGCGGCTCGGGCACACTACGAGCAGTACTTC
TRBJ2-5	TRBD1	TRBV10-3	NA	CAIRGQLQETQYF	TGTGCCATCAGGGGACAGCTACAAGAGACCCAGTACTTC
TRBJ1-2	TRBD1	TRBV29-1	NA	CSAGQGYVGNYGYTF	TGCAGCGCGGGACAGGGCTATGTCGGGAACTATGGCTACACCTTC
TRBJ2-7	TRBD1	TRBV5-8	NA	CASTSVGQGSYEQYF	TGTGCCAGCACCTCAGTGGGACAGGGCTCCTACGAGCAGTACTTC
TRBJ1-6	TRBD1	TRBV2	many	CASSEEGDRRSNSPLHF	TGTGCCAGCAGTGAAGAGGGGGACAGGCGGAGCAATTCACCCCTCCACTTT